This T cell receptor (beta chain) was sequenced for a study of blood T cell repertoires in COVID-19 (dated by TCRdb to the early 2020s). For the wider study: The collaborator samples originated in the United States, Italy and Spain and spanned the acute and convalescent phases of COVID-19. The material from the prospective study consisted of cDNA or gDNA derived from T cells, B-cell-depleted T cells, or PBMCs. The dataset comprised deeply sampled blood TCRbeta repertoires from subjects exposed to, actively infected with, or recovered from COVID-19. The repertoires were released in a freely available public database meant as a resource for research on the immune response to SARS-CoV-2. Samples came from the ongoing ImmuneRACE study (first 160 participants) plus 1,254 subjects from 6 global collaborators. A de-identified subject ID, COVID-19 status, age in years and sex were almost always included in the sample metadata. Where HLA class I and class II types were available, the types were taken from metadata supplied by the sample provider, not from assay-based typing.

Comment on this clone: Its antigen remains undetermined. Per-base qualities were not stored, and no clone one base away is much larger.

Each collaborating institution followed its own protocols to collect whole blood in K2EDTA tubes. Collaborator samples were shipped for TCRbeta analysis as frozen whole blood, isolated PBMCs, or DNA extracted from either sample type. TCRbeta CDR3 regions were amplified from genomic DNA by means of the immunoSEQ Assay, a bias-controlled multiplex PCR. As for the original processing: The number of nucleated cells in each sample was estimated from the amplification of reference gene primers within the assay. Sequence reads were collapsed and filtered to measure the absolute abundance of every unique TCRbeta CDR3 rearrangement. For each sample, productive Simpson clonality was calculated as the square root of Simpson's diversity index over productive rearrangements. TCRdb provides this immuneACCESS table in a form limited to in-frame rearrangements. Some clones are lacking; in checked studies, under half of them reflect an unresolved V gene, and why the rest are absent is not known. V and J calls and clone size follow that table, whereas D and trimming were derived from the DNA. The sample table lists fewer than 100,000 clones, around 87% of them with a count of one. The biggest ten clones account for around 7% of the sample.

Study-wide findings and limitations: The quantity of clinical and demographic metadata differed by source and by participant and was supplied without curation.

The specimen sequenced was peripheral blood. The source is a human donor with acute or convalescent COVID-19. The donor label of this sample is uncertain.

The CDR3 in this case is CASSSYGTGSEQYF. The DNA sequence is given as TGTGCCAGCAGCTCCTACGGGACAGGGAGCGAGCAGTACTTC. The chain couples TRBV7-2 to TRBJ2-7; the junction holds 9 bases that match TRBD1. Looking up the germline V gene yields CDR1 SGHTA and CDR2 FQGNSA. CDR3 length: 14 amino acids, cysteine to phenylalanine. Only the CDR3 region is kept as DNA, spanning 42 bases read in frame from base 1. Here V drops 4 bases and J drops 6 bases, and the junction holds 7 bases not matched to any gene.